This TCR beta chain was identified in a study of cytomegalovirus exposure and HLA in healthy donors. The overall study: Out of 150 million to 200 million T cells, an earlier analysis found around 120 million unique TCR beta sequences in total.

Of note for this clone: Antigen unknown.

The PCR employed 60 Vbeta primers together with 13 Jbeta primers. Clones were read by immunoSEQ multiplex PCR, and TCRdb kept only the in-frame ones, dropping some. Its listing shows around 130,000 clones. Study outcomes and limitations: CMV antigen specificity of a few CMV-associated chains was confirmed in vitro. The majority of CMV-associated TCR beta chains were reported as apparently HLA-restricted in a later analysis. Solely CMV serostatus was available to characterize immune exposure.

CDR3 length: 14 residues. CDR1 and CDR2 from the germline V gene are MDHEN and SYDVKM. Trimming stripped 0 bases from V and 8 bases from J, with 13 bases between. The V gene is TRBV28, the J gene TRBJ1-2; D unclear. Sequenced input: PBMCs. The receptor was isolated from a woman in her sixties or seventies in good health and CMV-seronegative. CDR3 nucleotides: TGTGCCAGCAGTTTATGGAAAAGTAGCGCCGGCTACACCTTC. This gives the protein CASSLWKSSAGYTF.